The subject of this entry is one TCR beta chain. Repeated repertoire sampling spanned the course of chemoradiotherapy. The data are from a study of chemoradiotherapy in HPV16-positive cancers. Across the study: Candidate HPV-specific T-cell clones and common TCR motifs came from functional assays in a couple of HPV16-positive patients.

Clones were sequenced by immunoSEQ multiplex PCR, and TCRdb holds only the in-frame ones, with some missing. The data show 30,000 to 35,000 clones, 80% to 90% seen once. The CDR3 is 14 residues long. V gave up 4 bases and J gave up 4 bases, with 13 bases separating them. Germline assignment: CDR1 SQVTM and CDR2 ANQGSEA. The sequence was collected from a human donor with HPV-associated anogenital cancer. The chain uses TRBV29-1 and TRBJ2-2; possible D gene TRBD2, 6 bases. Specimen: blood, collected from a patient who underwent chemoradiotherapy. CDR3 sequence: CSVGWEESTGELFF. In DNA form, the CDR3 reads TGCAGCGTTGGTTGGGAGGAGAGCACCGGGGAGCTGTTTTTT.